This TCR beta chain came from a study of blood T cell repertoires in COVID-19. Study as a whole: Donors in the United States, Italy and Spain gave samples during acute or convalescent COVID-19. In each case, the material was cDNA or gDNA derived from T cells, B-cell-depleted T cells, or PBMCs.

The Seattle patients, enrolled during active infection, were followed longitudinally. As processed by the authors: From reference gene primer amplification, estimates of nucleated cell counts were derived. The method was immunoSEQ multiplex PCR; TCRdb's version includes in-frame clones alone and lacks a portion of them. V and J calls and clone size are copied from that table; D and trimming were computed from the DNA. Altogether a few hundred thousand clones are present, around 89% being singletons, with the ten largest covering roughly an eighth. From germline, CDR1 is LGHDT and CDR2 YNNKEL (reference sequence). V was shortened by 3 bases and J by 12 bases, with 12 bases between the two germline ends. The CDR3 runs 11 residues.

The sequencing input was peripheral blood. This TCR derives from a woman between 50 and 59 years old with COVID-19, enrolled during active disease. The V gene is TRBV3-1 (or the pseudogene TRBV3-2), the J gene TRBJ2-7; tentative D call: TRBD1 (5 bases). The CDR3 loop is CASSQGQGWYF. The CDR3 DNA reads TGTGCCAGCAGCCAGGGCCAGGGCTGGTACTTC.